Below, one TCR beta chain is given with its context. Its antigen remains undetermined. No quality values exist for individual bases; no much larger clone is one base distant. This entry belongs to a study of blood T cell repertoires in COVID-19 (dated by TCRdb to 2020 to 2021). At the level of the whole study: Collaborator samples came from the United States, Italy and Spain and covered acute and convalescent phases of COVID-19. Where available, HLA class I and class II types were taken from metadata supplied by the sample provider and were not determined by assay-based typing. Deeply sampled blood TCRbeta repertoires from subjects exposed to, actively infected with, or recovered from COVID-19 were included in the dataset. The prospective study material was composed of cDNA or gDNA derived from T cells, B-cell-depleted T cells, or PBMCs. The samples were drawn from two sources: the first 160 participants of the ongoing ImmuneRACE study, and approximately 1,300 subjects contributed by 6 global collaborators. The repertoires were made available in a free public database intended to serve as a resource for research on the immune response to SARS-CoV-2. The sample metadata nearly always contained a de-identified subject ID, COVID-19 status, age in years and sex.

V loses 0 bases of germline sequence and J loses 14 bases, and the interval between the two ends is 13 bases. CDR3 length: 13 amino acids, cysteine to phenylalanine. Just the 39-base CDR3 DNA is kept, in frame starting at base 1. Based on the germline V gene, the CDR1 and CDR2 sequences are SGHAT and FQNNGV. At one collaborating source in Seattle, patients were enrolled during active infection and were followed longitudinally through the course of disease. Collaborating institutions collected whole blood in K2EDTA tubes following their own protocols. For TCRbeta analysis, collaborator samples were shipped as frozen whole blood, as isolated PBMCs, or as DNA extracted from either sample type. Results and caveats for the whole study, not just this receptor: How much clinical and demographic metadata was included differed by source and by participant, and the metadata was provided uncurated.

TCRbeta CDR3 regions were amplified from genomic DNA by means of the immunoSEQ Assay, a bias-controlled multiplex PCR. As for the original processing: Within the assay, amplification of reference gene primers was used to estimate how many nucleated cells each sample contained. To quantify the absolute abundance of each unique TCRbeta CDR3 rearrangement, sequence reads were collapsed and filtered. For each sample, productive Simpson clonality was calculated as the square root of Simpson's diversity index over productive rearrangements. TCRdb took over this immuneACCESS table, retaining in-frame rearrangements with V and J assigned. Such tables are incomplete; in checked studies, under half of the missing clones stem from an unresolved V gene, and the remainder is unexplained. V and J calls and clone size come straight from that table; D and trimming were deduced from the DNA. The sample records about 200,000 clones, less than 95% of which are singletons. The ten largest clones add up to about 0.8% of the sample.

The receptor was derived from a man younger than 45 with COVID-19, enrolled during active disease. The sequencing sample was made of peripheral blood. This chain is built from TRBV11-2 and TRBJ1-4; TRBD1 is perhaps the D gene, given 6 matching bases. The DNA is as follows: TGTGCCAGCAGCTTAGATTCCAACAGGGTGCTGTTTTTT. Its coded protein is CASSLDSNRVLFF.